The 26 T cell receptor beta chains reported below all come from one sample, sequenced in a study of T cell responses to AZD1222 COVID-19 vaccine. Libraries were prepared by immunoSEQ multiplex PCR; TCRdb keeps only in-frame clonotypes and omits some of them. The sample lists approximately 110,000 clones, approximately 85% occurring once. This sample comprised peripheral blood, obtained 28 days after the second AZD1222 dose. The receptors derive from an adult who received the AZD1222 COVID-19 vaccine.

The chain links TRBV7-2 to TRBJ2-7, with D perhaps TRBD2 (6 bases). The CDR3 is 15 amino acids. The germline CDR1 and CDR2 sequences are SGHTA and FQGNSA. The V end was cut by 5 bases, the J end by 5 bases, with 19 bases between. The CDR3 region has the DNA TGTGCCAGCAGCCCTGCACGACTAGAAAGGCACGAGCAGTACTTC. Its protein product is CASSPARLERHEQYF.

This chain links TRBV10-1 with TRBJ1-2; the D gene is possibly TRBD1 (6 bases). CDR3 length: 12 amino acids. Germline V lookup: CDR1 WNHNN, CDR2 SYGVQD (reference sequence). Trimming cost V 10 bases and J 6 bases, with 15 bases left between them. CDR3 in DNA: TGCGCCACCCCTCCGCCAGGGGATGGCTACACCTTC. It encodes CATPPPGDGYTF.

This clone appeared once. The genes are TRBV25-1 and TRBJ1-1; tentative D call: TRBD1 (6 bases). CDR3 length equals 16 residues. Trimming took off 4 bases at V and 1 base at J, with 16 bases between the two ends. The V gene's germline CDR1 is MGHDK and CDR2 SYGVNS. The CDR3 DNA sequence: TGTGCCAGCAGTGCTAGAACTACAGGGACGAACACTGAAGCTTTCTTT. This translates into CASSARTTGTNTEAFF. Drawing the rest from reference TRBV25-1 and TRBJ1-1, the complete variable domain is EADIYQTPRYLVIGTGKKITLECSQTMGHDKMYWYQQDPGMELHLIHYSYGVNSTEKGDLSSESTVSRIRTEHFPLTLESARPSHTSQYLCASSARTTGTNTEAFFGQGTRLTVV.

V and J are TRBV6-5 and TRBJ1-2; D is perhaps TRBD1 (6 bases). This CDR3 is built from 15 residues. Germline V gene data show CDR1 as MNHEY and CDR2 as SVGAGI. The V gene lost 4 bases and the J gene lost 4 bases, with 16 bases spanning the gap. The CDR3: CASSFAGDGSYGYTF. The DNA for the CDR3 is TGTGCCAGCAGTTTTGCAGGGGATGGGTCCTATGGCTACACCTTC.

The V and J genes are TRBV3-1 (or the pseudogene TRBV3-2) and TRBJ2-6; maybe TRBD2 (6 bases). CDR3 length: 16 amino acids. Germline-derived CDR1 and CDR2 are LGHDT and YNNKEL (reference sequence). V was shortened by 6 bases and J by 0 bases, with 12 bases between the two germline ends. CDR3 in amino acids: CASSNYGGSGANVLTF. The CDR3 region has the DNA TGTGCCAGCAGTAACTACGGGGGCTCTGGGGCCAACGTCCTGACTTTC.

For the CDR3, the DNA is TGTGCCAGCTCCCCTGACCCGGGCACTGAAGCTTTCTTT. It codes for CASSPDPGTEAFF. V usage is TRBV19 and J usage is TRBJ1-1; no clear D gene. The CDR3 is made up of 13 amino acids. V lost 9 bases and J lost 4, with 15 bases in between. Germline V gene lookup returns CDR1 LNHDA and CDR2 SQIVND (reference sequence).

The gene calls are TRBV5-4 and TRBJ2-7; 10 positions match TRBD2. This CDR3 has 14 amino acids. Germline V gives CDR1 SGHNT, CDR2 YYREEE (reference sequence). V dropped 2 bases and J dropped 4; count of bases not matched to a gene: 3. The CDR3 protein is CASSLAGGDYEQYF. As DNA, the CDR3 is TGTGCCAGCAGCTTAGCGGGGGGGGATTACGAGCAGTACTTC.

This chain links TRBV6-5 with TRBJ1-2, with a weak D call TRBD1 (5 bases). Germline V gene lookup returns CDR1 MNHEY and CDR2 SVGAGI. There are 12 residues in the CDR3. V shed 4 bases and J shed 7 bases, with 10 bases lying between them. The CDR3 region has the DNA TGTGCCAGCAGTTCGCGAGGGGTTGGCTACACCTTC. Its translation is CASSSRGVGYTF.

The J gene is TRBJ1-1, the V gene TRBV6-5, with unresolved D. Germline V gene lookup returns CDR1 MNHEY and CDR2 SVGAGI. V lost 6 bases and J lost 6, with 11 bases in between. The CDR3 extends over 12 amino acids. The CDR3 DNA reads as TGTGCCAGCAGCCGCTCTGGGTCTGAAGCTTTCTTT. The encoded protein is CASSRSGSEAFF.

This clone was detected only once. The chain joins TRBV3-1 (or the pseudogene TRBV3-2) to TRBJ1-3; unclear D gene. Germline CDR1 reads LGHDT; CDR2 reads YNNKEL (reference sequence). Between the trimmed V and J ends, which lost 1 base and 10 bases, there was a span of 14 bases. The CDR3 spans 14 residues. The CDR3: CASSQADGRGTIYF. The CDR3 DNA sequence: TGTGCCAGCAGCCAAGCCGACGGCCGCGGTACCATATATTTT.

The V gene is TRBV7-3, the J gene TRBJ2-2; 12 nucleotides align to TRBD2. The CDR3 sequence is 20 residues long. Per the germline V gene, CDR1 is SGHTA and CDR2 is FQGTGA. V lost 4 bases, J lost 0 bases, and 12 bases stayed unmatched. The DNA of the CDR3 is TGTGCCAGCAGCTGGACCGTGACTAGCGGGGGCTCATCGAACACCGGGGAGCTGTTTTTT. Residues: CASSWTVTSGGSSNTGELFF.

V is TRBV6-1 and J is TRBJ2-1, with TRBD2 identical over 12 bases. Germline-derived CDR1 and CDR2 are MNHNS and SASEGT. The CDR3 covers 18 residues. V was clipped by 2 bases and J by 9 bases; unmatched bases: 14. CDR3 loop: CASSERRLGLAGGAEQFF. The CDR3 nucleotides are TGTGCCAGCAGTGAAAGGAGACTGGGGCTAGCGGGGGGGGCTGAGCAGTTCTTC.

This sequence joins TRBV7-2 and TRBJ2-4; 10 positions agree with TRBD2. Germline CDR1 and CDR2: SGHTA and FQGNSA. The CDR3 has 17 amino acids. J gave up 14 bases and V 5 bases, and 21 bases lay outside the gene matches. DNA for the CDR3: TGTGCCAGCAGCCTAGGGCCGGAGCTAGCGGGGGTGGAGGTCAAGTACTTC. It encodes CASSLGPELAGVEVKYF.

This clone turned up a few times. The V and J genes are TRBV28 and TRBJ2-7; no definite D call. Trimming left V 4 bases short and J 3 bases short, with 10 bases between. The CDR3 runs to 13 residues. Looked up from germline, CDR1 is MDHEN and CDR2 is SYDVKM. The CDR3 DNA sequence: TGTGCCAGCAGTTCGGCCCCGTTCTACGAGCAGTACTTC. Translation gives CASSSAPFYEQYF.

V is TRBV5-6 and J is TRBJ1-2; D ambiguous. V was clipped by 7 bases and J by 2 bases, with 12 bases between them. CDR1 and CDR2 from the germline V gene are SGHDT and YYEEEE. CDR3 size: 13 residues. The CDR3 nucleotides are TGTGCCAGCCAAGGGTTTTTAAACTATGGCTACACCTTC. Amino acid sequence: CASQGFLNYGYTF.

This chain uses TRBV14 with TRBJ2-2; D ambiguous. Trimming removed 0 bases from V and 2 bases from J, with 10 bases in between. From germline, CDR1 is SGHDN and CDR2 FVKESK. This CDR3 comprises 16 residues. The CDR3: CASSQEGAGNTGELFF. CDR3 in DNA: TGTGCCAGCAGCCAAGAAGGAGCAGGAAACACCGGGGAGCTGTTTTTT.

This chain uses TRBV2 with TRBJ2-7, with D possibly being TRBD1 or TRBD2 (5 bases each). Trimming stripped 6 bases from V and 5 bases from J, with 8 bases between. This CDR3 has 11 residues. Germline CDR1 SNHLY, CDR2 FYNNEI. The CDR3 bases are TGTGCCAGCAGGGGACGTAACGAGCAGTACTTC. It codes for CASRGRNEQYF.

The chain is built from TRBV28 and TRBJ1-2; the D gene is possibly TRBD1 (5 bases). Germline values: CDR1 MDHEN, CDR2 SYDVKM. Trimming took off 6 bases at V and 3 bases at J, with 11 bases between the two ends. The CDR3 covers 13 residues. The CDR3 region has the DNA TGTGCCAGCAGGAGGGGCGCAGACTATGGCTACACCTTC. Translation: CASRRGADYGYTF.

The V and J genes are TRBV4-1 and TRBJ2-7, with 9 bases identical to TRBD2. Germline CDR1 reads MGHRA; CDR2 reads YSYEKL. CDR3 length equals 17 residues. V was pared by 3 bases and J by 3 bases, with 12 bases of the junction left unmatched. The CDR3 reads CASSQELLAAGGYEQYF. The CDR3 nucleotides read TGCGCCAGCAGCCAGGAGCTACTGGCAGCGGGGGGCTACGAGCAGTACTTC.

The gene calls are TRBV11-2 and TRBJ2-5; D might be TRBD2 (6 bases). The CDR3 has 13 residues. Germline V gene data show CDR1 as SGHAT and CDR2 as FQNNGV. V gave up 1 base and J gave up 3 bases, with 6 bases separating them. CDR3 nucleotides: TGTGCCAGCAGCTTAGGGGGGGAAGAGACCCAGTACTTC. Protein product: CASSLGGEETQYF.

The chain recombines TRBV19 with TRBJ2-1; D remains ambiguous. Germline CDR1 reads LNHDA; CDR2 reads SQIVND (reference sequence). Trimming cost V 4 bases and J 5 bases, with 12 bases left between them. This CDR3 is built from 14 residues. CDR3 sequence reads: CASSTSGSHNEQFF. Written as DNA, the CDR3 is TGTGCCAGTAGTACTTCCGGCAGCCACAATGAGCAGTTCTTC.

The chain uses TRBV18 and TRBJ1-2; TRBD1 is a possible D gene (6 bases). Germline loops: CDR1 KGHSH, CDR2 LQKENI. CDR3 size: 14 residues. V lost 4 bases and J lost 4, with 13 bases in between. In DNA form, the CDR3 reads TGTGCCAGCTCACAGACTACAGGGTCCTATGGCTACACCTTC. Encoded protein: CASSQTTGSYGYTF.

The CDR3 spells CASRPRGGPEDTQYF. The CDR3 nucleotides are TGTGCCAGCAGACCCAGGGGGGGGCCGGAAGATACGCAGTATTTT. This sequence joins TRBV6-5 and TRBJ2-3; D might be TRBD1 or TRBD2, each matching 7 bases. Trimming took 6 bases from V and 5 from J, leaving 18 bases between them. The CDR3 is made up of 15 amino acids. Germline V gene lookup returns CDR1 MNHEY and CDR2 SVGAGI.

The J gene is TRBJ2-7, the V gene TRBV25-1; 11 nucleotides align to TRBD1. The V segment lost 8 bases and the J segment 3 bases; nucleotides outside the gene matches: 6. The CDR3 is made up of 14 amino acids. CDR1 is MGHDK and CDR2 is SYGVNS in the germline V gene. Written as DNA, the CDR3 is TGTGCCAGCCGAGGGGGGACAGGGGGCTACGAGCAGTACTTC. Translated, it gives CASRGGTGGYEQYF.

V gene TRBV27 combines with J gene TRBJ1-2, with D unclear. Trimming took off 2 bases at V and 3 bases at J, with 7 bases between the two ends. This CDR3 is built from 13 residues. Per germline, CDR1 MNHEY and CDR2 SMNVEV (reference sequence). This CDR3 reads CASSLGSDYGYTF. DNA for the CDR3: TGTGCCAGCAGTTTAGGGTCGGACTATGGCTACACCTTC.

The chain recombines TRBV11-2 with TRBJ2-1; D is ambiguous. From germline, CDR1 is SGHAT and CDR2 FQNNGV. The CDR3 is 16 residues long. V shed 4 bases and J shed 5 bases, with 18 bases lying between them. CDR3 DNA: TGTGCCAGCAGCTCCCGGCGACCCCGAACGGACAATGAGCAGTTCTTC. This translates into CASSSRRPRTDNEQFF.